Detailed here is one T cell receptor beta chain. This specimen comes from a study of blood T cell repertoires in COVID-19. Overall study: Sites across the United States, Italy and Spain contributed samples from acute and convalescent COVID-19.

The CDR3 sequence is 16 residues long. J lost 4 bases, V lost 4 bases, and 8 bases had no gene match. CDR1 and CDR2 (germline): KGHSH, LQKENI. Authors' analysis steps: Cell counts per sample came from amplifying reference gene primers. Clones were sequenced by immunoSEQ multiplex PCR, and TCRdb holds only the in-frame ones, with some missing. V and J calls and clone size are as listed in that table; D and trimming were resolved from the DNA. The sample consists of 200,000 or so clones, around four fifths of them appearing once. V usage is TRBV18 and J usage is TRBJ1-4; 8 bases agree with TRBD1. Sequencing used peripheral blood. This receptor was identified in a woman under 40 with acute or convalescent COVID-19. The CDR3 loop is CASSRTGTGLNEKLFF. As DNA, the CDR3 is TGTGCCAGCTCACGGACCGGGACAGGCCTTAATGAAAAACTGTTTTTT.